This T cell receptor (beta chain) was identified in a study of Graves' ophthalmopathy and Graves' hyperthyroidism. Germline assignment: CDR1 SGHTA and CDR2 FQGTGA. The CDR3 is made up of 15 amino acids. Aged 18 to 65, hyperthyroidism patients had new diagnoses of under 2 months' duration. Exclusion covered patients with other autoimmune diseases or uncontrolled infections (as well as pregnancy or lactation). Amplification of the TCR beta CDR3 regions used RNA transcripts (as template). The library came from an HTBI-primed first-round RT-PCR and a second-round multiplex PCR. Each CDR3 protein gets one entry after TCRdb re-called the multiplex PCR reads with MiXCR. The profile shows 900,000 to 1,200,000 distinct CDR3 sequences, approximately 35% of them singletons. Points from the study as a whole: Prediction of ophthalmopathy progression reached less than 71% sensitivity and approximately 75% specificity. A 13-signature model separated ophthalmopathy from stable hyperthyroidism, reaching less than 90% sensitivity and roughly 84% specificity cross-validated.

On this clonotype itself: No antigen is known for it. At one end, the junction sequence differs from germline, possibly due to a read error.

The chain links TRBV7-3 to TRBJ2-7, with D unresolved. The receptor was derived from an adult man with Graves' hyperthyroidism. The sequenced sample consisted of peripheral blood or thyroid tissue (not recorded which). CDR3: CASSELLQGSNEQYF. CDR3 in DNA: TGTGCCAGCAGTGAGTTGCTTCAAGGCTCCAACGAGCAGTACTTC.